This T cell receptor beta chain was retrieved from a study of T-cell memory formation after mild COVID-19. Amplification by 5'RACE using constant-segment primers produced TCR alpha and TCR beta cDNA libraries that carried sample barcodes and UMIs. MiXCR was run by TCRdb on the 5' RACE reads, yielding one entry per CDR3 protein. The data hold hundreds of thousands of distinct CDR3 sequences, with around 16% observed a single time. This sequence originates from an adult woman who had mild COVID-19 (a few samples of this study predate the infection). Cell type and time point are not known. The specimen sequenced was PBMCs or a T cell subset sorted from them (not recorded which).

The CDR3 sequence: CASGGAAQGTGELFF. In nucleotides, the CDR3 is TGTGCCAGCGGCGGGGCGGCTCAGGGCACCGGGGAGCTGTTTTTT. The rearrangement links TRBV7-8 to TRBJ2-2; possibly TRBD2 for D (6 bases). CDR3 length: 15 residues. Trimming took 8 bases from V and 4 from J, leaving 17 bases between them. The germline gives CDR1 SGHVS, CDR2 FQNEAQ.